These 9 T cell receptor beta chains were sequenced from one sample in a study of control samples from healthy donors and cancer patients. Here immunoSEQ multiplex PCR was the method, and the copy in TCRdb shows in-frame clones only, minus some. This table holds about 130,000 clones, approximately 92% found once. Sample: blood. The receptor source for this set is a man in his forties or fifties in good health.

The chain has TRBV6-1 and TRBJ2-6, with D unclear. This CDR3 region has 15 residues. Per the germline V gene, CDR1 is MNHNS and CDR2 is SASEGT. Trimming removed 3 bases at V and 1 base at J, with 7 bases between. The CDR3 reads CASSDDFSGANVLTF. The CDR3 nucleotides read TGTGCCAGCAGTGATGACTTTTCTGGGGCCAACGTCCTGACTTTC.

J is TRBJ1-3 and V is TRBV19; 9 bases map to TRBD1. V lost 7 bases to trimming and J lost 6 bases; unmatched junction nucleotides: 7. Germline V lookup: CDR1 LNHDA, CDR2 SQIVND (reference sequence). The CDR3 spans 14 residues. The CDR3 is CASKPGQGKNTIYF. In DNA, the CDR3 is TGTGCCAGTAAACCGGGACAGGGAAAAAACACCATATATTTT.

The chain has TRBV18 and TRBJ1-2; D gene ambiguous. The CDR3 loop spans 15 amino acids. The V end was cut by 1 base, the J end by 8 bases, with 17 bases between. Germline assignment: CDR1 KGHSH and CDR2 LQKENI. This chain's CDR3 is CASSPLIQEAGGYTF. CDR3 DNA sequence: TGTGCCAGCTCACCACTTATCCAGGAGGCCGGGGGCTACACCTTC.

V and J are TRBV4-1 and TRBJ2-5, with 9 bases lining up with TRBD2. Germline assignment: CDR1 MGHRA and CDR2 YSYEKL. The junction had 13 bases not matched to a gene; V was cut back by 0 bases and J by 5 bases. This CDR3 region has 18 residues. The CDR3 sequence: CASSQDSSPAGGQETQYF. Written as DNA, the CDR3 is TGCGCCAGCAGCCAAGACTCCTCCCCGGCGGGGGGGCAGGAGACCCAGTACTTC.

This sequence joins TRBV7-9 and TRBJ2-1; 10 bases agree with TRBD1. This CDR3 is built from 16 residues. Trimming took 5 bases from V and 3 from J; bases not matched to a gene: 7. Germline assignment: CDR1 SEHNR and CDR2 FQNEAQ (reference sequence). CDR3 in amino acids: CASSPWRTGGYNEQFF. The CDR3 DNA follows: TGTGCCAGCAGCCCATGGCGGACAGGGGGCTACAATGAGCAGTTCTTC.

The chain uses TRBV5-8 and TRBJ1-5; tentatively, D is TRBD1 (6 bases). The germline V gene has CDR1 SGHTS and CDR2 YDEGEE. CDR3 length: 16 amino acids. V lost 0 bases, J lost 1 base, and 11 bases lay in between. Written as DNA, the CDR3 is TGTGCCAGCAGCTTGGGAGGGGGATGGAGCAATCAGCCCCAGCATTTT. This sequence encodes CASSLGGGWSNQPQHF.

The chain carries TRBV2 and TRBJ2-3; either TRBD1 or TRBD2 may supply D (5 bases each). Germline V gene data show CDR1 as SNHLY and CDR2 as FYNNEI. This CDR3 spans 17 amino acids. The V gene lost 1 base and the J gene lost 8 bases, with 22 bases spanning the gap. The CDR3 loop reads CASSEGAGGHLRGTQYF. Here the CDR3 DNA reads TGTGCCAGCAGTGAAGGGGCCGGCGGGCACCTAAGGGGTACGCAGTATTTT.

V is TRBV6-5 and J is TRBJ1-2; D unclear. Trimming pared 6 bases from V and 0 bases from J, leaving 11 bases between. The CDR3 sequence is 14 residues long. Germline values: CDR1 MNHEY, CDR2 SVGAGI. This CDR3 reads CASRVGIANYGYTF. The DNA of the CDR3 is TGTGCCAGCAGGGTGGGGATCGCTAACTATGGCTACACCTTC.

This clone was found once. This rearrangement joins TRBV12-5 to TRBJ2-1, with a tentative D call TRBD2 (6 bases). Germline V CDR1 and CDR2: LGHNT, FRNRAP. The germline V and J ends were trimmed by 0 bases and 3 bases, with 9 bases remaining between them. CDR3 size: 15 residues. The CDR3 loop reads CASGLVLGSYNEQFF. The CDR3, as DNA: TGTGCTAGTGGTTTGGTACTCGGGAGCTACAATGAGCAGTTCTTC.